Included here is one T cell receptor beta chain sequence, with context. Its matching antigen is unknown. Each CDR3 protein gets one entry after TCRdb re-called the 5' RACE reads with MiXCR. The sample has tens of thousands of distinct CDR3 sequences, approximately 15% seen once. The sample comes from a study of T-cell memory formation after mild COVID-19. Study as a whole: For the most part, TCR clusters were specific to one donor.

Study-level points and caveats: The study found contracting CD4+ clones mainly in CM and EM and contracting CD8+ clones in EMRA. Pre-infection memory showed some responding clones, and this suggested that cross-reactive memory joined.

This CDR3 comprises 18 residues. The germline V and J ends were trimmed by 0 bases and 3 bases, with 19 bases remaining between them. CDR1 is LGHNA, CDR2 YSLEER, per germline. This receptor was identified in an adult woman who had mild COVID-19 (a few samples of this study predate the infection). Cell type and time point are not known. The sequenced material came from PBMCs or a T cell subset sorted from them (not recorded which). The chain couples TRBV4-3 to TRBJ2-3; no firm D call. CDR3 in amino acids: CASSQDQGPLLVTDTQYF. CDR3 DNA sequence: TGCGCCAGCAGCCAAGATCAAGGCCCCCTACTTGTGACAGATACGCAGTATTTT.